One and the same sample provided the 11 T cell receptor beta chains below, sequenced in a study of vaccination and CD4 T cells after COVID-19. These receptors lack a known antigen. The treatment: roughly ten-day PBMC culture with coronavirus spike peptide pools or control peptides (ViraFEST assay). The Oncomine TCR Beta short-read assay generated sequence data from the DNA of cultured CD4+ T cells. TCRdb re-derived calls from the PCR reads in MiXCR, one entry per CDR3 protein. The table includes more than 20,000 distinct CDR3 sequences, 35% to 55% detected once. Specimen: CD4+ T cells from blood, cultured in vitro. Receptors were obtained from a human donor who had recovered from COVID-19.

This chain links TRBV11-1 with TRBJ2-7; 7 bases align to TRBD1. This CDR3 spans 14 amino acids. V trimming: 5 bases; J trimming: 3 bases; junction bases outside the gene matches: 7. Germline CDR1 and CDR2: SGHAT and FQDESV (reference sequence). The CDR3 region is CASSPRDRYYEQYF. The CDR3 DNA reads as TGTGCCAGCAGCCCCCGGGACAGATACTACGAGCAGTACTTC.

CDR3 protein: CSAIGQASYEQYF. The CDR3 DNA sequence: TGCAGTGCTATAGGGCAGGCCTCCTACGAGCAGTACTTC. The chain has TRBV20-1 and TRBJ2-7; D remains ambiguous. The CDR3 has 13 residues. The V end lost 4 bases, the J end lost 0 bases, and 10 bases lay between the germline ends. The germline gives CDR1 DFQATT, CDR2 SNEGSKA (reference sequence).

The chain recombines TRBV9 with TRBJ1-2; TRBD1 might be the D (6 bases). CDR3 length equals 15 residues. V shed 1 base and J shed 3 bases, with 13 bases lying between them. CDR1 and CDR2 from the germline V gene are SGDLS and YYNGEE. The CDR3 sequence: CASSVYRVTDYGYTF. CDR3 DNA: TGTGCCAGCAGCGTATACAGGGTAACAGACTATGGCTACACCTTC.

This clonotype has a handful of counts. The V and J genes are TRBV7-2 and TRBJ1-2, with unresolved D. The germline CDR1 and CDR2 sequences are SGHTA and FQGNSA. V gave up 1 base and J gave up 8 bases, with 17 bases separating them. The CDR3 runs 15 residues. The CDR3 region is CASSLVFGVREGYTF. The CDR3 DNA reads TGTGCCAGCAGCTTAGTCTTTGGTGTAAGGGAGGGCTACACCTTC.

This clonotype was observed a single time. This chain connects TRBV4-3 to TRBJ2-7; D is unclear. CDR1 and CDR2 (germline): LGHNA, YSLEER. V was shortened by 2 bases and J by 1 base, with 24 bases between the two germline ends. This CDR3 contains 19 residues. CDR3 protein: CASSQSTLLGLSRSYEQYF. CDR3 DNA sequence: TGCGCCAGCAGCCAATCGACCCTCCTGGGCCTGAGTAGGTCCTACGAGCAGTACTTC.

The chain is built from TRBV19 and TRBJ2-7; perhaps TRBD2 as D (6 bases). Germline CDR1 LNHDA, CDR2 SQIVND (reference sequence). Trimming shortened V by 4 bases and J by 1 base, and 14 bases separated the two germline ends. The CDR3 has 15 amino acids. The CDR3 sequence: CASSTLAFGSYEQYF. CDR3 coding DNA: TGTGCCAGTAGTACTCTAGCGTTCGGGTCCTACGAGCAGTACTTC.

The chain carries TRBV6-1 and TRBJ2-6, with D possibly matching TRBD1 (6 bases). Germline CDR1 and CDR2: MNHNS and SASEGT. The CDR3 covers 16 residues. V was clipped by 3 bases and J by 0 bases, with 9 bases between them. This CDR3 reads CASSDRGVSGANVLTF. CDR3 coding DNA: TGTGCCAGCAGTGACAGGGGAGTCTCTGGGGCCAACGTCCTGACTTTC.

The V gene is TRBV7-6, the J gene TRBJ1-1, with D possibly TRBD1 on 5 matching bases. CDR3 length: 14 amino acids. Germline CDR1 and CDR2: SGHVS and FNYEAQ. Trimming took off 7 bases at V and 4 bases at J, with 16 bases between the two ends. The CDR3 spells CASTPGQLGTEAFF. CDR3 sequence (DNA): TGTGCCAGCACCCCAGGGCAGCTGGGCACTGAAGCTTTCTTT.

This rearrangement joins TRBV28 to TRBJ2-3, with 9 bases identical to TRBD2. Trimming cost V 10 bases and J 3 bases; bases outside gene matches: 11. CDR1 and CDR2 (germline): MDHEN, SYDVKM. The CDR3 consists of 15 residues. CDR3 region: CATSLAGGATDTQYF. The DNA of the CDR3 is TGTGCCACCTCACTAGCGGGTGGGGCAACAGATACGCAGTATTTT. The variable domain in full, completed from reference TRBV28 and TRBJ2-3, reads DVKVTQSSRYLVKRTGEKVFLECVQDMDHENMFWYRQDPGLGLRLIYFSYDVKMKEKGDIPEGYSVSREKKERFSLILESASTNQTSMYLCATSLAGGATDTQYFGPGTRLTVL.

The V gene is TRBV20-1, the J gene TRBJ1-1; tentatively, D is TRBD1 (5 bases). Germline assignment: CDR1 DFQATT and CDR2 SNEGSKA (reference sequence). The length of the CDR3 is 16 residues. Trimming removed 2 bases at V and 4 bases at J, with 20 bases between. CDR3 residues: CSARLPEGRGPTEAFF. CDR3 sequence (DNA): TGCAGTGCTAGACTACCCGAGGGAAGGGGCCCCACTGAAGCTTTCTTT.

J is TRBJ2-7 and V is TRBV7-2; D gene uncertain. Trimming took 3 bases from V and 5 from J, leaving 14 bases between them. Germline loops: CDR1 SGHTA, CDR2 FQGNSA. The CDR3 totals 14 residues. This chain's CDR3 is CASSLAEAGHEQYF. The CDR3 DNA is TGTGCCAGCAGCTTGGCCGAGGCCGGCCACGAGCAGTACTTC.